This is a list of T cell receptor beta chains from one sample in a study of cytomegalovirus exposure and HLA in healthy donors. The repertoire was sequenced with immunoSEQ multiplex PCR; TCRdb's copy has only in-frame clones and lacks some. The table records under 200,000 clones, 80% to 90% of them present only once. Sequencing was performed on PBMCs. These receptors were collected from a man younger than 35 in good health and CMV-seronegative. Both conserved end residues are part of each CDR3. Each record gives: J gene, V gene, clone size, D gene, CDR3 length, CDR3 DNA, CDR3 protein. D genes are given only for firm matches. Clone size, where shown, is once, few, many, or a class for clones that have expanded.

TRBJ2-7,TRBV6-5,-,-,11,TGTGCCAGCACCTACTCCTACGAGCAGTACTTC,CASTYSYEQYF
TRBJ2-3,TRBV9,few,TRBD1,17,TGTGCCAGCAGCCCAAGGACAGGGGGCCTCAGCACAGATACGCAGTATTTT,CASSPRTGGLSTDTQYF
TRBJ1-5,TRBV15,once,-,14,TGTGCCACCAGCAGAGGCGGCAGGGAACAGCCCCAGCATTTT,CATSRGGREQPQHF
TRBJ2-5,TRBV7-9,-,-,14,TGTGCCAGCAGGGATGGGCTTGGTAGGGAGGCCCAGTACTTC,CASRDGLGREAQYF
TRBJ1-1,TRBV18,few,-,13,TGTGCCAGCTCACTCCGCCGGACAGACGAAGCTTTCTTT,CASSLRRTDEAFF
TRBJ2-4,TRBV19,-,TRBD2,15,TGTGCCAGTAGTGGGCTTGGGACTAGCGGAAACATTCAGTACTTC,CASSGLGTSGNIQYF
TRBJ2-3,TRBV10-2,-,TRBD2,15,TGCGCCAGCCGGACTAGCGGGGGGATAAAAGATACGCAGTATTTT,CASRTSGGIKDTQYF
TRBJ1-4,TRBV27,-,-,16,TGTGCCAGCAGTTTATCGCTTTCAAGGGGTTGGGAAAAACTGTTTTTT,CASSLSLSRGWEKLFF
TRBJ2-3,TRBV30,-,TRBD1,16,TGTGCCTGGACCACCGGGGACAGATCTAGCACAGATACGCAGTATTTT,CAWTTGDRSSTDTQYF
TRBJ2-7,TRBV5-4,-,-,14,TGTGCCAGCAGCCCGGACAGAGAACTTTACGAGCAGTACTTC,CASSPDRELYEQYF
TRBJ2-1,TRBV19,-,TRBD2,14,TGTGCCAGCAACCTAGCGGGAGGGCCCGATGAGCAGTTCTTC,CASNLAGGPDEQFF
TRBJ2-7,TRBV19,-,TRBD1,16,TGTGCCAGCACCTCCTCGGAGGGGACAGGGAGCTACGAGCAGTACTTC,CASTSSEGTGSYEQYF
TRBJ2-2,TRBV6-5,-,-,14,TGTGCCACCGGAATTGGGGGCGCCGGCGGGGAGCTGTTTTTT,CATGIGGAGGELFF
TRBJ1-2,TRBV18,-,TRBD1,13,TGTGCCAGCTCCCCGGGACAGGGGGAAGGCTACACCTTC,CASSPGQGEGYTF
TRBJ1-2,TRBV7-9,-,-,16,TGTGCCAGCAGCTTAGCGCGCGGCCCTAGAAACGATGGCTACACCTTC,CASSLARGPRNDGYTF
TRBJ2-7,TRBV28,-,TRBD2,19,TGTGCCAGCGCCCGGTGGCTAGCGGGTCCATCGACCGGGACCTACGAGCAGTACTTC,CASARWLAGPSTGTYEQYF
TRBJ1-3,TRBV5-6,-,-,16,TGTGCCAGCAGCTTGCCGGGACTACCCTCTGGAAACACCATATATTTT,CASSLPGLPSGNTIYF
TRBJ2-7,TRBV7-2,-,-,13,TGTGCCAGCAGCTTAGCGCCGGACTACGAGCAGTACTTC,CASSLAPDYEQYF